This T cell receptor beta chain is drawn from a study of blood T cell repertoires in COVID-19. Study-level background: Sources were T cells, B-cell-depleted T cells, or PBMCs; the material itself was cDNA or gDNA.

This CDR3 has 17 amino acids. Germline-derived CDR1 and CDR2 are SEHNR and FQNEAQ (reference sequence). Original processing notes: Estimation of nucleated cell counts relied on the amplification of reference gene primers. Only in-frame clones appear in the TCRdb table, and some are missing; sequencing was by immunoSEQ multiplex PCR. From that table come the V and J calls and clone size; the DNA was used to work out D and trimming. The repertoire holds about 130,000 clones, with over 70% as singletons. The count of this clone is one. The junction departs from germline at one end; a sequencing error may be responsible.

The sequenced material came from peripheral blood. The clonotype comes from a woman in her forties or fifties with acute or convalescent COVID-19. The rearrangement uses TRBV7-9 and TRBJ2-1; 8 positions agree with TRBD2. CDR3 DNA: TGTGCCAGCAGCTTACTTGGCGGGGGGTACTCCTACAATGAGCAGCTCTTC. This translates into CASSLLGGGYSYNEQLF.